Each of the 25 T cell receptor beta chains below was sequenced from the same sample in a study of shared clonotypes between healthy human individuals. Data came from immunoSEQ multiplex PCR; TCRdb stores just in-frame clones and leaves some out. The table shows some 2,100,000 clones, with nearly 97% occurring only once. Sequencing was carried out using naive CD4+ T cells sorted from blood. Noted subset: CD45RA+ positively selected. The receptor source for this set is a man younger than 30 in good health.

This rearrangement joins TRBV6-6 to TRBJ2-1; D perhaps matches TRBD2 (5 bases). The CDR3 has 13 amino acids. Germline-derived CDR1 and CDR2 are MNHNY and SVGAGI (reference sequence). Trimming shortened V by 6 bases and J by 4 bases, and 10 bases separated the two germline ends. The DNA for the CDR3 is TGTGCCAGCAGCCCGGACTTATACAATGAGCAGTTCTTC. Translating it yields CASSPDLYNEQFF.

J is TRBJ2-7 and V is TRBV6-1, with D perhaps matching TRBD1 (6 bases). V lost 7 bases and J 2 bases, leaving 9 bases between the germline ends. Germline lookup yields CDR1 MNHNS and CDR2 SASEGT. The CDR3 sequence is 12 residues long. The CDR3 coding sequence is TGTGCCAGCAACAGGGCAGCCTACGAGCAGTACTTC. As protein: CASNRAAYEQYF.

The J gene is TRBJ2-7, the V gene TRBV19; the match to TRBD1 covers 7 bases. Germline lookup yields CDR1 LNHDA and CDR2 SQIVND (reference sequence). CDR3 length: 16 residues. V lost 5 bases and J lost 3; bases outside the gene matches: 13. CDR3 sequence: CASSFRWDRGLYEQYF. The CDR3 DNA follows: TGTGCCAGTAGTTTCCGATGGGACAGAGGTCTCTACGAGCAGTACTTC.

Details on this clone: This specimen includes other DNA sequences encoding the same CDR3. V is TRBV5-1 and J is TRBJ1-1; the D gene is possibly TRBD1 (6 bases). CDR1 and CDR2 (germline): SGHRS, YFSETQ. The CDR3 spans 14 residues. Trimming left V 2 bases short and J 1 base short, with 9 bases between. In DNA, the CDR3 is TGCGCCAGCAGCTTAGGGACATCGAACACTGAAGCTTTCTTT. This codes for CASSLGTSNTEAFF.

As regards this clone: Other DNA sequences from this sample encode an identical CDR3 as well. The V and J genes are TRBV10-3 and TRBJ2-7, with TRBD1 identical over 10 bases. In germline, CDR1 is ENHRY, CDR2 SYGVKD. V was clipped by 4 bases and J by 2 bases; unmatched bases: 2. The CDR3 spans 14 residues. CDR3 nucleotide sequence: TGTGCCATCAGTGGCGGACAGGGGGCCTACGAGCAGTACTTC. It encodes CAISGGQGAYEQYF.

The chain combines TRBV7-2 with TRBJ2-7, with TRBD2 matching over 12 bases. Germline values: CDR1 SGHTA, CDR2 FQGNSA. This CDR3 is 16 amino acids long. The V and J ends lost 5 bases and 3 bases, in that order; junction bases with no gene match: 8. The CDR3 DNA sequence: TGTGCCAGCAGCAGATCGACTAGCGGGGGCATCTACGAGCAGTACTTC. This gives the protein CASSRSTSGGIYEQYF.

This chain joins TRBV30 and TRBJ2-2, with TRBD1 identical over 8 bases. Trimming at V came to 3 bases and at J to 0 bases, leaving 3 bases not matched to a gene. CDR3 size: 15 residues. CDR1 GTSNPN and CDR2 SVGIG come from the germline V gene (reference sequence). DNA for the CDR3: TGTGCCTGGAGGACAGGGGCTCCGAACACCGGGGAGCTGTTTTTT. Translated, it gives CAWRTGAPNTGELFF.

The CDR3 coding sequence is TGTGCCAGCAGCTTATCTGGGACTAGCGGGAAGCAGTACTTC. As protein: CASSLSGTSGKQYF. The V and J genes are TRBV7-2 and TRBJ2-7; 13 bases match TRBD2. CDR3 length equals 14 residues. The junction had 3 bases not matched to a gene; V was cut back by 2 bases and J by 8 bases. CDR1 SGHTA and CDR2 FQGNSA come from the germline V gene.

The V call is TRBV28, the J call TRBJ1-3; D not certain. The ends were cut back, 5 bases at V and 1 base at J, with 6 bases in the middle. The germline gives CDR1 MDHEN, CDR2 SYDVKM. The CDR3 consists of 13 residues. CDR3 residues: CASSRPSGNTIYF. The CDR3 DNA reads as TGTGCCAGCAGTCGTCCATCTGGAAACACCATATATTTT.

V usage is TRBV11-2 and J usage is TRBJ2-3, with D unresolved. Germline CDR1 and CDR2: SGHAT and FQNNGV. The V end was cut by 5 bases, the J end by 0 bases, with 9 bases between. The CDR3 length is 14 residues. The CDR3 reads CASSRIESTDTQYF. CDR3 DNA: TGTGCCAGCAGCCGAATCGAGAGCACAGATACGCAGTATTTT. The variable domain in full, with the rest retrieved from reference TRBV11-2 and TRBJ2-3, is EAGVAQSPRYKIIEKRQSVAFWCNPISGHATLYWYQQILGQGPKLLIQFQNNGVVDDSQLPKDRFSAERLKGVDSTLKIQPAKLEDSAVYLCASSRIESTDTQYFGPGTRLTVL.

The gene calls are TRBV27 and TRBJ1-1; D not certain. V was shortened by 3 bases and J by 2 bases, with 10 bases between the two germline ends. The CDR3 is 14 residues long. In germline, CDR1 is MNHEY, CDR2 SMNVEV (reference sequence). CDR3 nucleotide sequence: TGTGCCAGCAGTTTTAGGAGAAGTAACACTGAAGCTTTCTTT. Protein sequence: CASSFRRSNTEAFF.

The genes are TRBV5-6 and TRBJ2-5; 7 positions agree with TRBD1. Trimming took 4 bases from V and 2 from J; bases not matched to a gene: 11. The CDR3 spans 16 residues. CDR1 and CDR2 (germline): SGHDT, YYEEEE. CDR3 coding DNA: TGTGCCAGCAGCCCCGGGACAGCGAAAGGGCAAGAGACCCAGTACTTC. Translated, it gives CASSPGTAKGQETQYF.

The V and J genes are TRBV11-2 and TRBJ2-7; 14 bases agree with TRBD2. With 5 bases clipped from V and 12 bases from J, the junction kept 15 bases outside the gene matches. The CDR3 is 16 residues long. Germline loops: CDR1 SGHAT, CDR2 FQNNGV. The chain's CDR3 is CASSPGLAGDPRGAYF. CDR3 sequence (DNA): TGTGCCAGCAGCCCGGGACTAGCGGGAGACCCGCGCGGGGCGTACTTC.

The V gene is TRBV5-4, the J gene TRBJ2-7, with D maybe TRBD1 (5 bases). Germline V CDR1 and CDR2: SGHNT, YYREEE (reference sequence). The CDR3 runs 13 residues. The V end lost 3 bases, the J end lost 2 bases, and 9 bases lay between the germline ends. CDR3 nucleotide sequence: TGTGCCAGCAGCTCTACAGGACCCTACGAGCAGTACTTC. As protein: CASSSTGPYEQYF.

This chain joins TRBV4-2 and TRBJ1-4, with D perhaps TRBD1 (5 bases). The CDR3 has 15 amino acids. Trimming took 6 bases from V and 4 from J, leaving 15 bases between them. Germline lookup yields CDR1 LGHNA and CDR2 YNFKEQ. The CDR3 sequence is CASSSFRALNEKLFF. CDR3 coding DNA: TGTGCCAGCAGTAGCTTCAGGGCTCTTAATGAAAAACTGTTTTTT.

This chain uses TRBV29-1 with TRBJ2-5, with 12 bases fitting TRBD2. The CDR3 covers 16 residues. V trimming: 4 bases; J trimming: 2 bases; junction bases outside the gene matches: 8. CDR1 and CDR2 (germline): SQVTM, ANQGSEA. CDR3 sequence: CSVVLAGGPRQETQYF. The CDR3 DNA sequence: TGCAGCGTTGTGCTAGCGGGAGGGCCGCGACAAGAGACCCAGTACTTC.

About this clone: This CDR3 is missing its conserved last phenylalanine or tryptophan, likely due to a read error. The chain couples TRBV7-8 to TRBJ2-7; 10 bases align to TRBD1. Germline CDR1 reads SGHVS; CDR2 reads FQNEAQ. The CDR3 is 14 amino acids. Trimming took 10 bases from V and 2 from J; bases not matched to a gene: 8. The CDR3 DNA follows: TGTGCCACCACTCGGACAGGGGGAACCTACGAGCAGTACCTC. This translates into CATTRTGGTYEQYL.

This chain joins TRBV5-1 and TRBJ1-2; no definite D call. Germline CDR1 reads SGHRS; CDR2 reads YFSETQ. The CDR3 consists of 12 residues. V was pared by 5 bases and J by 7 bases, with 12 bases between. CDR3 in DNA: TGCGCCAGCAGAGGGAGCAACGGTGGCTACACCTTC. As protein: CASRGSNGGYTF.

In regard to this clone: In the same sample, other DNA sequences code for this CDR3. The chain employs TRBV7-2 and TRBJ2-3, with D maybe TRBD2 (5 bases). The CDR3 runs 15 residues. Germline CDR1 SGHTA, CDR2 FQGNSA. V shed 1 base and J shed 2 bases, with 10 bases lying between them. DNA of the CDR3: TGTGCCAGCAGCTTAGGCCCGGGATCCACAGATACGCAGTATTTT. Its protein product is CASSLGPGSTDTQYF.

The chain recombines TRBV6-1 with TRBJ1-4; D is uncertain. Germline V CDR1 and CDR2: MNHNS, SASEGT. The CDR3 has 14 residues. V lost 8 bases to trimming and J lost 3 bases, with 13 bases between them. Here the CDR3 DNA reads TGTGCCAGCGTAAGACCCCTACCTAATGAAAAACTGTTTTTT. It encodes CASVRPLPNEKLFF.

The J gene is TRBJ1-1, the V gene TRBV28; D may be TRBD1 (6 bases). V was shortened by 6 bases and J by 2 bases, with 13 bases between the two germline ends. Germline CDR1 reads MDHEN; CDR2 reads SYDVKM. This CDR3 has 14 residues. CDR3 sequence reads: CASRQDRTNTEAFF. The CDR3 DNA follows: TGTGCCAGCAGACAAGACAGGACCAACACTGAAGCTTTCTTT.

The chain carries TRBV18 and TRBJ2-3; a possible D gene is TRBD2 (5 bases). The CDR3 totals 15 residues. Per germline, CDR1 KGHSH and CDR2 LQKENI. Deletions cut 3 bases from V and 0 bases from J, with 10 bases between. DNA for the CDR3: TGTGCCAGCTCACCCCGGGAAACTAGCACAGATACGCAGTATTTT. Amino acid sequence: CASSPRETSTDTQYF.

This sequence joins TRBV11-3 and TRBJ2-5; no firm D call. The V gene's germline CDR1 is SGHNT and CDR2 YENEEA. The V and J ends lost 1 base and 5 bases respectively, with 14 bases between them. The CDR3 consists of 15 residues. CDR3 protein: CASSLGLASRETQYF. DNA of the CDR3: TGTGCCAGCAGCTTAGGCTTAGCCAGCAGGGAGACCCAGTACTTC.

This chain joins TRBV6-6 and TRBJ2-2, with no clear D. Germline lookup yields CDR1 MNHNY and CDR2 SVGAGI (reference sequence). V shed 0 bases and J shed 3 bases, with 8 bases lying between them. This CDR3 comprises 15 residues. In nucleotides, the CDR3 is TGTGCCAGCAGTTACTCGAGTGTTTACACCGGGGAGCTGTTTTTT. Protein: CASSYSSVYTGELFF.

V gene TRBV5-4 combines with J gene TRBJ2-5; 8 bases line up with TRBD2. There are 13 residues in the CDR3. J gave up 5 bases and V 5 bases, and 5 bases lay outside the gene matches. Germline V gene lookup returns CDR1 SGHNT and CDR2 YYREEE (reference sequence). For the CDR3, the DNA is TGTGCCAGCAGGTTAGCGGGAATTGAGACCCAGTACTTC. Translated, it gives CASRLAGIETQYF.